These T cell receptor beta chains were read from a single sample in a study of neoadjuvant anti-PD-1 for oral cavity cancer. Data came from immunoSEQ multiplex PCR; TCRdb stores just in-frame clones and leaves some out. The sample yields about 12,000 clones, over 65% seen once. Sequencing used PBMCs, obtained before nivolumab (anti-PD-1) treatment. All receptors derive from a person aged 35 to 85 with oral cavity squamous cell carcinoma. The CDR3 runs from the conserved cysteine through the conserved F or W. Fields, in order: J gene, D gene, V gene, clone size, CDR3 DNA, CDR3 protein. D genes are given only for firm matches. Only part of the rows carry a size: once, few, many, or a class if the clone is expanded.

>TRBJ1-1|.|TRBV7-9|.
TGTGCCAGCAGCTTAGTCGGAAACACTGAAGCTTTCTTT
CASSLVGNTEAFF
>TRBJ2-7|.|TRBV7-2|.
TGTGCCAGCAGCTTCGGTACCTACGAGCAGTACTTC
CASSFGTYEQYF
>TRBJ1-4|TRBD1|TRBV2|few
TGTGCCAGCGGTAGCGTCCCGGGACAGGGTGGTAATGAAAAACTGTTTTTT
CASGSVPGQGGNEKLFF
>TRBJ1-5|TRBD1|TRBV5-4|.
TGTGCCAGCAGCACCGGACAGGGCAACAATCAGCCCCAGCATTTT
CASSTGQGNNQPQHF
>TRBJ2-7|.|TRBV28|few
TGTGCCAGCACCCGCAGCTCCTACGAGCAGTACTTC
CASTRSSYEQYF
>TRBJ1-2|.|TRBV7-3|.
TGTGCCAGCAGCCCGACAGGTTTATATGGCTACACCTTC
CASSPTGLYGYTF
>TRBJ1-5|.|TRBV5-8|.
TGTGCCAGCAGCTCCGCCGGGGTCTCGCGGAGGCAGCCCCAGCATTTT
CASSSAGVSRRQPQHF
>TRBJ1-2|.|TRBV5-4|.
TGTGCCAGCACCTTAATCGGGGCGACTAGCTATGGCTACACCTTC
CASTLIGATSYGYTF
>TRBJ1-3|TRBD1|TRBV15|.
TGTGCCACCAGCAGAGATATAGGGGGCGCTTTGTCTGGAAACACCATATATTTT
CATSRDIGGALSGNTIYF
>TRBJ2-5|TRBD2|TRBV5-6|.
TGTGCCAGCAGCGGAACTAGCGGGTTCGAAGAGACCCAGTACTTC
CASSGTSGFEETQYF
>TRBJ2-7|TRBD2|TRBV10-1|few
TGCGCCAGCAGTGAGTCGACTAGCGGGAGTCGGGCCAACGAGCAGTACTTC
CASSESTSGSRANEQYF
>TRBJ1-1|.|TRBV29-1|.
TGCAGCGTTGATCCCCGAGCGGGGGTGGGCACTGAAGCTTTCTTT
CSVDPRAGVGTEAFF
>TRBJ2-1|.|TRBV6-5|.
TGTGCCAGCAGTTACTCGGGAAGTCCCCTTCACAATGAGCAGTTCTTC
CASSYSGSPLHNEQFF
>TRBJ2-5|TRBD2|TRBV11-1|.
TGTGCCAGCAGCGAGACTAGCGGGAGGGCCGGGGAGACCCAGTACTTC
CASSETSGRAGETQYF
>TRBJ1-2|.|TRBV10-3|few
TGTGCCATCAGGGGCTATGGCTACACCTTC
CAIRGYGYTF
>TRBJ1-2|TRBD1|TRBV4-1|.
TGCGCCAGCAGCCAAGATTGGCAGGGGGCATCCTATGGCTACACCTTC
CASSQDWQGASYGYTF
>TRBJ2-1|TRBD2|TRBV7-2|once
TGTGCCAGCAGCTACCCTCGAAGCGGGAGAAGTACCTACAATGAGCAGTTCTTC
CASSYPRSGRSTYNEQFF
>TRBJ1-4|.|TRBV18|few
TGTGCCAGCTCCCCAGGGCTTAATGAAAAACTGTTTTTT
CASSPGLNEKLFF
>TRBJ2-5|.|TRBV6-5|.
TGTGCCACCGCGCCCACCTTCATCCAAGAGACCCAGTACTTC
CATAPTFIQETQYF
>TRBJ1-1|.|TRBV14|.
TGTGCCAGCAGCCCCACGGACATTGGCTGGGAACGGAACACTGAAGCTTTCTTT
CASSPTDIGWERNTEAFF
>TRBJ2-2|TRBD2|TRBV19|.
TGTGCCAGTAGTATAAGTATGGGAGCGGGGGGACGGGCCGGGGAGCTGTTTTTT
CASSISMGAGGRAGELFF
>TRBJ1-2|.|TRBV15|.
TGTGCCACCAGCAGACCCCACGTTGGTGCGCGGGGCTCCGGCTACACCTTC
CATSRPHVGARGSGYTF
>TRBJ2-7|.|TRBV6-6|.
TGTGCCAGCAGTTTTACAATCACAGACTACGAGCAGTACTTC
CASSFTITDYEQYF
>TRBJ1-5|.|TRBV7-2|.
TGTGCCAGCAGCTTAGCCGGGGGGCTCCAGCCCCAGCATTTT
CASSLAGGLQPQHF
>TRBJ1-1|.|TRBV6-1|few
TGTGCCAGCAGTGAAGCGGGTACTCAGGCTTTCTTT
CASSEAGTQAFF
>TRBJ1-6|.|TRBV19|.
TGTGCCAGTAGTATAAGTGGGAATTACGATTCACCCCTCCACTTT
CASSISGNYDSPLHF
>TRBJ2-7|.|TRBV6-1|few
TGTGCCAGCAGTGAAACCTGGTTGTCGTGGAGCATAGGACACGAGCAGTACTTC
CASSETWLSWSIGHEQYF
>TRBJ1-1|.|TRBV2|.
TGTGCCAGCAGTGATAATCCGTTGGGGGCAGGCCCCGAAGCTTTCTTT
CASSDNPLGAGPEAFF
>TRBJ1-5|TRBD1|TRBV7-9|.
TGTGCCAGCAGCTTGACAGGGAATCAGCCCCAGCATTTT
CASSLTGNQPQHF
>TRBJ1-6|.|TRBV2|.
TGTGCCAGCAGTGAACGAAGGGGTGGTAATTCACCCCTCCACTTT
CASSERRGGNSPLHF
>TRBJ1-5|.|TRBV10-2|.
TGCGCCAGCAGTGAGTCGAGAGGAAGGGAGGAGGCAACGCCTTATTATAGCAATCAGCCCCAGCATTTT
CASSESRGREEATPYYSNQPQHF
>TRBJ2-1|TRBD2|TRBV9|.
TGTGCCAGCAGCGTAAGTACTAGCGGGATTAATGAGCAGTTCTTC
CASSVSTSGINEQFF
>TRBJ1-3|.|TRBV4-1|.
TGCGCCAGCAGCCAAGACCCCCGCGGACACTCTGGAAACACCATATATTTT
CASSQDPRGHSGNTIYF
>TRBJ1-1|.|TRBV28|.
TGTGCCAGCAGTGACAGGATTTCGGGTGAAGCTTTCTTT
CASSDRISGEAFF
>TRBJ1-1|.|TRBV7-9|.
TGTGCCAGCAGCTTAAGGGACGTTAGGGCTTTCTTT
CASSLRDVRAFF